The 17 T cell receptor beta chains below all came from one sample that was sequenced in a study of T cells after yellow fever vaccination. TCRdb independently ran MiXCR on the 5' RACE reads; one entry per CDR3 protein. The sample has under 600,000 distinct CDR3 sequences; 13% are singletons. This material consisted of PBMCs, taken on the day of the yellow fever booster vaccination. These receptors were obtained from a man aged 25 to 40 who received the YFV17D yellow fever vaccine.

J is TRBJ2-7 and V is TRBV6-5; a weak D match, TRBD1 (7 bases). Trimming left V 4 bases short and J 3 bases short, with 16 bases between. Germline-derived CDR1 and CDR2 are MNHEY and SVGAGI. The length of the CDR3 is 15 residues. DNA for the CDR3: TGTGCCAGCAGTTTTCAGGGGGGCGCTTACTACGAGCAGTACTTC. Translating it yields CASSFQGGAYYEQYF.

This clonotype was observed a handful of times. The CDR3 DNA is TGCAGCGCGCGCGTGGACGATGGCTACACCTTC. Translated, it gives CSARVDDGYTF. The chain links TRBV29-1 to TRBJ1-2; unclear D gene. With 7 bases removed from V and 6 bases from J, the gap between germline ends came to 12 bases. Germline CDR1 SQVTM, CDR2 ANQGSEA. The CDR3 has 11 amino acids.

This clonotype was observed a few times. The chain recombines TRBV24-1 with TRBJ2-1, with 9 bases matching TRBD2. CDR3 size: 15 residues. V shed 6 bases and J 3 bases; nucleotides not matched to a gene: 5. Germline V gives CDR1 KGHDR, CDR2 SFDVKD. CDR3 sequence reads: CATSSSAGGYNEQFF. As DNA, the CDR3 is TGTGCCACCAGTTCATCAGCGGGAGGCTACAATGAGCAGTTCTTC.

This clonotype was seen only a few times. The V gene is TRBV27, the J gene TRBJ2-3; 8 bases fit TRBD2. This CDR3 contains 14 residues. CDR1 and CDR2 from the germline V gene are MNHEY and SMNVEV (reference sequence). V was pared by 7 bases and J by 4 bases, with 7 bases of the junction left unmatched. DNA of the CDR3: TGTGCCAGCAACCCGGGAGGGAGCGCAGATACGCAGTATTTT. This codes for CASNPGGSADTQYF.

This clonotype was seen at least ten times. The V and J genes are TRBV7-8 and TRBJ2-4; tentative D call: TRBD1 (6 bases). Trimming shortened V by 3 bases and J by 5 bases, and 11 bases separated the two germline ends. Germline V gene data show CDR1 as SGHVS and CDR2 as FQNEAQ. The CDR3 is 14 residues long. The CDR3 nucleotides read TGTGCCAGCAGCTTCCACAGGGCACAAAACATTCAGTACTTC. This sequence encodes CASSFHRAQNIQYF.

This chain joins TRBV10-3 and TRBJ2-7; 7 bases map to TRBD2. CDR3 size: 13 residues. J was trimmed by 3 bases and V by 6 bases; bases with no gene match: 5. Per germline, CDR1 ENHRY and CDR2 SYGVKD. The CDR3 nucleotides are TGTGCCATCAGGGGGGACTACTTCTACGAGCAGTACTTC. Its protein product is CAIRGDYFYEQYF.

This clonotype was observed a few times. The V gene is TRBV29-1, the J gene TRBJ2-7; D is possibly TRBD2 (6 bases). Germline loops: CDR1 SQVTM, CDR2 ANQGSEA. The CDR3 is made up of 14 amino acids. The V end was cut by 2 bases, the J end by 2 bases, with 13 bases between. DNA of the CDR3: TGCAGCGTTGAAAATCACGGGAGTACCTACGAGCAGTACTTC. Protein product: CSVENHGSTYEQYF.

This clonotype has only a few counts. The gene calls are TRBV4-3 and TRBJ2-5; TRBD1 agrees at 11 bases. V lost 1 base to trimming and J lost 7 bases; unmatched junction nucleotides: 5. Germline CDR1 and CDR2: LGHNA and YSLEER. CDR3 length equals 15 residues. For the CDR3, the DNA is TGCGCCAGCAGCCAAGGAGGGACAGGGGGTTTGACCCAGTACTTC. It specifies CASSQGGTGGLTQYF.

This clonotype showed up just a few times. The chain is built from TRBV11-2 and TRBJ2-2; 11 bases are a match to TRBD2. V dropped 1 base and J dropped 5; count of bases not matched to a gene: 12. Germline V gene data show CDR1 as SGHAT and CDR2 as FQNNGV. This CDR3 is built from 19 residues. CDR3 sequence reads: CASSLVRTSGLSGTGELFF. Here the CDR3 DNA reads TGTGCCAGCAGCTTAGTCAGGACTAGCGGGTTATCGGGAACCGGGGAGCTGTTTTTT.

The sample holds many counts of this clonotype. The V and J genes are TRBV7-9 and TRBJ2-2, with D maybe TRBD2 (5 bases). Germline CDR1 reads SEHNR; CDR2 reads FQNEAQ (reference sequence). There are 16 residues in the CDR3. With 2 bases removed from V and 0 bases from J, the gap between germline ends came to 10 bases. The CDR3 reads CASSLLAGSNTGELFF. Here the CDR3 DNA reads TGTGCCAGCAGCTTATTGGCGGGCTCGAACACCGGGGAGCTGTTTTTT.

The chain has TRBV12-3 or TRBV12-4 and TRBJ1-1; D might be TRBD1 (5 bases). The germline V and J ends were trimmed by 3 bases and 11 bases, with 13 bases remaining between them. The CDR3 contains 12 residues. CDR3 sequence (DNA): TGTGCCAGCAGTTTGGGACGGGCAGGGGCTTTCTTT. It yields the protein CASSLGRAGAFF.

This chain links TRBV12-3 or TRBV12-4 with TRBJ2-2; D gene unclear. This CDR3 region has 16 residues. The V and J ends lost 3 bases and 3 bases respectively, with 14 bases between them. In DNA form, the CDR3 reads TGTGCCAGCAGTTTTTCCGCAACCGGATACACCGGGGAGCTGTTTTTT. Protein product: CASSFSATGYTGELFF.

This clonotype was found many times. CDR3 nucleotide sequence: TGCGCCAGCAGCTTGGGGGCGCAACCCAATGAGCAGTTCTTC. This sequence encodes CASSLGAQPNEQFF. The V and J genes are TRBV5-1 and TRBJ2-1; D gene uncertain. V lost 0 bases and J 6 bases, leaving 10 bases between the germline ends. CDR3 size: 14 residues. CDR1 is SGHRS and CDR2 is YFSETQ in the germline V gene.

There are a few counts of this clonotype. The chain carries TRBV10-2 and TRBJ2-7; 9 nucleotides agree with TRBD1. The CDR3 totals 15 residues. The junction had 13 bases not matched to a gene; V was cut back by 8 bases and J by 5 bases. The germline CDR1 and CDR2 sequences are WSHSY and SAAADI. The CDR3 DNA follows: TGCGCCAGCGAGAGGGGGACAGGGTCAGTCCACGAGCAGTACTTC. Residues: CASERGTGSVHEQYF.

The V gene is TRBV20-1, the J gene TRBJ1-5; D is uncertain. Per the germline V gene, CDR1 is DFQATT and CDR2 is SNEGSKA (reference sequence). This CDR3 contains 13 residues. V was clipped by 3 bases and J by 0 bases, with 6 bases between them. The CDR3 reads CSASLVSNQPQHF. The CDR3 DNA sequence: TGCAGTGCTAGTCTGGTTAGCAATCAGCCCCAGCATTTT.

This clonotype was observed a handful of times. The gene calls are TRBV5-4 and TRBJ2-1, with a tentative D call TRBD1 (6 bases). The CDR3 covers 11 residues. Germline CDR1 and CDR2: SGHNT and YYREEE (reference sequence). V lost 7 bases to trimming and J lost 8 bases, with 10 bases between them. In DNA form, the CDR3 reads TGTGCCAGCCAGAAGGGGGATGAGCAGTTCTTC. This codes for CASQKGDEQFF. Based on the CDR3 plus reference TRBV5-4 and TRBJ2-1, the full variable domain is ETGVTQSPTHLIKTRGQQVTLRCSSQSGHNTVSWYQQALGQGPQFIFQYYREEENGRGNFPPRFSGLQFPNYSSELNVNALELDDSALYLCASQKGDEQFFGPGTRLTVL.

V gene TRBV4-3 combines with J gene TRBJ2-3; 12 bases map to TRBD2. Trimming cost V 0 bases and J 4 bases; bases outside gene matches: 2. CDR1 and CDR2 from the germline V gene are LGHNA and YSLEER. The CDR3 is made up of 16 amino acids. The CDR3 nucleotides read TGCGCCAGCAGCCAAGAATCTAGCGGGAGGGCAGATACGCAGTATTTT. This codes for CASSQESSGRADTQYF.